The 14 T cell receptor beta chains in this list originate from one sample, sequenced in a study of radiotherapy plus CTLA-4 blockade in lung cancer. Libraries were prepared by immunoSEQ multiplex PCR; TCRdb keeps only in-frame clonotypes and omits some of them. The repertoire holds approximately 45,000 clones, roughly 63% seen once, with about a fifth in the top ten. This material consisted of peripheral blood, taken from a patient treated with radiotherapy plus ipilimumab. These receptors were collected from a human donor with non-small cell lung cancer who had a partial response to radiotherapy plus ipilimumab.

This clone was counted a few times. The V and J genes are TRBV5-1 and TRBJ1-1; 7 bases align to TRBD1. The germline V gene encodes CDR1 SGHRS and CDR2 YFSETQ. This CDR3 spans 15 amino acids. V dropped 5 bases and J dropped 2; count of bases not matched to a gene: 9. For the CDR3, the DNA is TGCGCCAGCAGTTCGCAGACAGGGTTAAACACTGAAGCTTTCTTT. Translating it yields CASSSQTGLNTEAFF.

The rearrangement joins TRBV12-5 to TRBJ2-5; 7 bases are a match to TRBD2. This CDR3 spans 14 amino acids. Germline V gives CDR1 LGHNT, CDR2 FRNRAP. J gave up 4 bases and V 1 base, and 3 bases lay outside the gene matches. The CDR3 reads CASGLGEGTETQYF. The CDR3, as DNA: TGTGCTAGTGGTTTGGGGGAGGGCACAGAGACCCAGTACTTC.

This sequence joins TRBV7-8 and TRBJ1-6, with no clear D. CDR1 is SGHVS and CDR2 is FQNEAQ in the germline V gene. Trimming cost V 6 bases and J 3 bases, with 15 bases left between them. The CDR3 loop spans 16 amino acids. As DNA, the CDR3 is TGTGCCAGCAGTGTAGAATTTCACAGCTATAATTCACCCCTCCACTTT. Translation: CASSVEFHSYNSPLHF.

This clone occurred once. V and J are TRBV6-6 and TRBJ2-5; TRBD2 might be the D (6 bases). This CDR3 contains 14 residues. CDR1 is MNHNY and CDR2 is SVGAGI in the germline V gene (reference sequence). The V and J ends lost 6 bases and 1 base respectively, with 12 bases between them. CDR3 residues: CASRDSSVQETQYF. The CDR3 bases are TGTGCCAGCAGAGATTCTAGCGTCCAAGAGACCCAGTACTTC.

The genes are TRBV18 and TRBJ2-7; tentative D call: TRBD2 (6 bases). V lost 4 bases and J lost 0, with 10 bases in between. The CDR3 runs 14 residues. In germline, CDR1 is KGHSH, CDR2 LQKENI. This chain's CDR3 is CASSRDGSSYEQYF. In DNA form, the CDR3 reads TGTGCCAGCTCACGGGACGGGAGCTCCTACGAGCAGTACTTC. Full variable domain (outside the CDR3, taken from reference TRBV18 and TRBJ2-7): NAGVMQNPRHLVRRRGQEARLRCSPMKGHSHVYWYRQLPEEGLKFMVYLQKENIIDESGMPKERFSAEFPKEGPSILRIQQVVRGDSAAYFCASSRDGSSYEQYFGPGTRLTVT.

This clone was counted a few times. The chain has TRBV30 and TRBJ1-3; 8 nucleotides match TRBD1. Germline lookup yields CDR1 GTSNPN and CDR2 SVGIG (reference sequence). CDR3 length: 13 amino acids. Germline trimming cut 6 bases from V and 3 bases from J; bases unmatched to any gene: 4. The CDR3 reads CACPTGVGNTIYF. The DNA for the CDR3 is TGTGCCTGCCCGACAGGGGTTGGAAACACCATATATTTT.

J is TRBJ2-7 and V is TRBV19; possible D gene TRBD1, 5 bases. The CDR3 has 15 residues. The V and J ends lost 6 bases and 3 bases respectively, with 18 bases between them. The germline gives CDR1 LNHDA, CDR2 SQIVND (reference sequence). The CDR3 is CASRPKGVAFYEQYF. The CDR3 DNA reads TGTGCCAGTAGGCCCAAAGGGGTCGCGTTCTACGAGCAGTACTTC.

The V call is TRBV6-6, the J call TRBJ2-3; D is possibly TRBD1 (6 bases). Trimming took off 6 bases at V and 3 bases at J, with 16 bases between the two ends. Germline CDR1 is MNHNY and CDR2 is SVGAGI (reference sequence). The CDR3 length is 15 residues. Here the CDR3 reads CASSSRTGQTDTQYF. The CDR3 DNA reads as TGTGCCAGCAGCTCACGGACGGGACAAACAGATACGCAGTATTTT.

This chain joins TRBV27 and TRBJ2-3, with D maybe TRBD2 (6 bases). Between the trimmed V and J ends, which lost 5 bases and 2 bases, there was a span of 20 bases. The CDR3 consists of 17 residues. CDR1 and CDR2 (germline): MNHEY, SMNVEV (reference sequence). The CDR3 region is CASSPPGLVINTDTQYF. For the CDR3, the DNA is TGTGCCAGCAGTCCCCCGGGACTCGTCATTAACACAGATACGCAGTATTTT.

V and J are TRBV27 and TRBJ2-7; 9 positions agree with TRBD1. Germline trimming cut 0 bases from V and 5 bases from J; bases unmatched to any gene: 8. The CDR3 is 16 residues long. Germline V lookup: CDR1 MNHEY, CDR2 SMNVEV (reference sequence). The CDR3 is CASSLSIGGQGNEQYF. In DNA, the CDR3 is TGTGCCAGCAGTTTATCGATAGGGGGACAGGGAAACGAGCAGTACTTC.

V gene TRBV29-1 combines with J gene TRBJ2-3, with 8 bases identical to TRBD2. Germline CDR1 is SQVTM and CDR2 is ANQGSEA. The CDR3 is made up of 14 amino acids. The junction had 7 bases not matched to a gene; V was cut back by 2 bases and J by 6 bases. CDR3 protein: CSVESTSGYDTQYF. CDR3 coding DNA: TGCAGCGTTGAATCTACTAGCGGTTACGATACGCAGTATTTT.

This clone was seen a few times. The V gene is TRBV5-4, the J gene TRBJ1-1; D unclear. With 2 bases removed from V and 1 base from J, the gap between germline ends came to 9 bases. Germline CDR1 and CDR2: SGHNT and YYREEE (reference sequence). CDR3 length: 14 amino acids. CDR3 region: CASSFSQENTEAFF. DNA of the CDR3: TGTGCCAGCAGCTTCTCTCAGGAGAACACTGAAGCTTTCTTT.

The rearrangement uses TRBV9 and TRBJ1-3; maybe TRBD1 (5 bases). V lost 4 bases, J lost 2 bases, and 13 bases lay in between. Germline values: CDR1 SGDLS, CDR2 YYNGEE. The CDR3 contains 15 residues. CDR3 DNA sequence: TGTGCCAGCAGCCCCACTTTGACAGCTGGAAACACCATATATTTT. Amino acids: CASSPTLTAGNTIYF.

The V and J genes are TRBV5-1 and TRBJ2-5; possibly TRBD2 for D (8 bases). V dropped 5 bases and J dropped 5 bases, with 22 bases sitting between them. The CDR3 extends over 16 amino acids. Germline V gene data show CDR1 as SGHRS and CDR2 as YFSETQ. CDR3: CASSSTSGGGLETQYF. The CDR3 DNA reads as TGCGCCAGCAGTTCTACTAGCGGAGGGGGCCTCGAGACCCAGTACTTC.